The rows below give T cell receptor beta chains drawn from one sample of a study of shared clonotypes between healthy human individuals. TCRdb's copy holds only in-frame clones and misses some; the assay was immunoSEQ multiplex PCR. The sample records roughly 2.5 million clones, just over 90% being singletons. Material for sequencing was naive CD4+ T cells sorted from blood. The source is a young man in good health. Each CDR3 is given without its conserved first and last residue. The order of the fields is V gene, J gene, CDR3 protein.

V: TRBV5-1
J: TRBJ1-5
CDR3: ASSSPGQGLYQPQH

V: TRBV7-6
J: TRBJ2-2
CDR3: ASSLAGEGTGELF

V: TRBV6-5
J: TRBJ1-1
CDR3: ASSRRRNTEAF

V: TRBV28
J: TRBJ2-1
CDR3: ASSPMSLAGYDEQF

V: TRBV28
J: TRBJ1-5
CDR3: ASSETGISNQPQH

V: TRBV7-9
J: TRBJ2-5
CDR3: ASSPSGGGKETQY

V: TRBV30
J: TRBJ2-6
CDR3: AVVPGANVLT

V: TRBV5-5
J: TRBJ2-5
CDR3: ASSLGLPPQETQY

V: TRBV10-3
J: TRBJ1-2
CDR3: AISGRDSKPDGYT

V: TRBV5-1
J: TRBJ2-7
CDR3: ASSLARGGYEQY

V: TRBV6-4
J: TRBJ2-1
CDR3: ASSDNSLAGGMNEQF

V: TRBV7-9
J: TRBJ2-2
CDR3: ASSWGSHRELF

V: TRBV6-1
J: TRBJ1-5
CDR3: ASSGPGQGSQPQH

V: TRBV23-1
J: TRBJ2-6
CDR3: ARLSGASGANVLT

V: TRBV6-5
J: TRBJ2-2
CDR3: ASRNTGRATGELF

V: TRBV10-3
J: TRBJ2-1
CDR3: ATVTGTSGNNEQF

V: TRBV13
J: TRBJ2-5
CDR3: ASSFSGSEETQY

V: TRBV19
J: TRBJ1-5
CDR3: ASSTNRRASSQPQH

V: TRBV30
J: TRBJ2-7
CDR3: AGRRGDGHEQY

V: TRBV18
J: TRBJ1-1
CDR3: ASSPAGGPEAF

V: TRBV6-5
J: TRBJ2-7
CDR3: ASSYSRGGGYEQY

V: TRBV5-1
J: TRBJ2-7
CDR3: ASSLIAGTAYEQY

V: TRBV6-1
J: TRBJ2-2
CDR3: ASSEIVDTGELF

V: TRBV10-3
J: TRBJ2-7
CDR3: AISESTSGSYEQY

V: TRBV18
J: TRBJ1-2
CDR3: ASSPGTDYGYT

V: TRBV25-1
J: TRBJ1-4
CDR3: ASSGGPNEKLF

V: TRBV2
J: TRBJ1-2
CDR3: ASSQRLQYGYT

V: TRBV5-1
J: TRBJ2-5
CDR3: ASSLAGGSRDQY

V: TRBV2
J: TRBJ1-6
CDR3: ASSGPGNNSPLH

V: TRBV30
J: TRBJ2-1
CDR3: AWSWRDPRDEQF

V: TRBV7-2
J: TRBJ2-5
CDR3: ASSLGRQETQY

V: TRBV5-6
J: TRBJ1-6
CDR3: ASSLSRTGTNSPLH

V: TRBV6-5
J: TRBJ2-2
CDR3: ASSYLRATGELF

V: TRBV29-1
J: TRBJ2-7
CDR3: SVDVPGAPYEQY

V: TRBV7-2
J: TRBJ1-5
CDR3: ASSRDSSNQPQH

V: TRBV25-1
J: TRBJ2-7
CDR3: ASSESAYEQY

V: TRBV2
J: TRBJ2-2
CDR3: ARGGGSRLAGVEFGGELF

V: TRBV27
J: TRBJ1-2
CDR3: ASSLSYPGIYGYT

V: TRBV28
J: TRBJ2-2
CDR3: ASSLWGLVPTGELF

V: TRBV7-9
J: TRBJ2-2
CDR3: ALGGPTNTGELF

V: TRBV4-3
J: TRBJ1-6
CDR3: ASSQEADSPLH

V: TRBV5-6
J: TRBJ2-7
CDR3: ASSRIGGSSYEQY

V: TRBV12-5
J: TRBJ2-7
CDR3: ASAVARAEQY

V: TRBV30
J: TRBJ2-7
CDR3: AWSLQVPPYEQY

V: TRBV18
J: TRBJ1-1
CDR3: ASSIGQVNTEAF

V: TRBV6-5
J: TRBJ2-5
CDR3: ATGLAGVETQY